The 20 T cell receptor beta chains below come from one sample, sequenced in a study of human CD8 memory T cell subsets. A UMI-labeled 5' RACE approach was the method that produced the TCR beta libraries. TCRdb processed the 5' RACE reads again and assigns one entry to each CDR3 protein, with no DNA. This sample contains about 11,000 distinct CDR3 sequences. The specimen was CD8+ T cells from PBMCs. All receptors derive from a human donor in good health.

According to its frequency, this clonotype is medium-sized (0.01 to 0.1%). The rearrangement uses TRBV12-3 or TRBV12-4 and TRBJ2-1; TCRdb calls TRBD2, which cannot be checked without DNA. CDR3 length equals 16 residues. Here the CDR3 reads CASTPPPRDFYNEQFF.

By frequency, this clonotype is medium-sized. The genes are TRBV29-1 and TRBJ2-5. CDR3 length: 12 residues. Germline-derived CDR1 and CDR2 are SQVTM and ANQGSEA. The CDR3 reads CSVVRLEETQYF.

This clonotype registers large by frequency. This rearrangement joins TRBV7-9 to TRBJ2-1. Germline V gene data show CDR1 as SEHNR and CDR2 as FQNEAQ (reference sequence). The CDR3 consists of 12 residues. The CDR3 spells CASSSRPNEQFF.

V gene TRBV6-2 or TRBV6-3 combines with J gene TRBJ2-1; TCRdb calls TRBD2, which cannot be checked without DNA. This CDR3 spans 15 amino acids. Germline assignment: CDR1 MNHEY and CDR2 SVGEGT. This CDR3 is CASSYGDYQIDEQFF.

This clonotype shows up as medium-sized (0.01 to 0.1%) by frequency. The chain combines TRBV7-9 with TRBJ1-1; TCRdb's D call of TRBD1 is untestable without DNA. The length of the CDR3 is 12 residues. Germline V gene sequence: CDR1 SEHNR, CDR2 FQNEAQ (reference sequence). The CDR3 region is CASSGDTVEAFF.

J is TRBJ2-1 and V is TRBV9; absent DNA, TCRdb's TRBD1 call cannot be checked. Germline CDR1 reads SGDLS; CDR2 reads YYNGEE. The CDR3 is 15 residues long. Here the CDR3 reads CASSLGGEFYNEQFF.

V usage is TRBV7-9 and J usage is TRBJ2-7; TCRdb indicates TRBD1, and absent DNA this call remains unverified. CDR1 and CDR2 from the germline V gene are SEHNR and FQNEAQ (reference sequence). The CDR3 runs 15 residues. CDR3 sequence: CASSIGTGNAYEQYF.

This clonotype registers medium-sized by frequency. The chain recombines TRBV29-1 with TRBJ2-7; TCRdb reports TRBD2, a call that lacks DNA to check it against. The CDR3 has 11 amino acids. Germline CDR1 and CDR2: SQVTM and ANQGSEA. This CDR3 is CSYGAGYEQYF.

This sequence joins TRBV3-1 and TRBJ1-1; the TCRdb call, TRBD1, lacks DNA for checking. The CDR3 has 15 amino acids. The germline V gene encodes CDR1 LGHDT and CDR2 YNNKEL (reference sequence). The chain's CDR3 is CASSQDPGMNTEAFF.

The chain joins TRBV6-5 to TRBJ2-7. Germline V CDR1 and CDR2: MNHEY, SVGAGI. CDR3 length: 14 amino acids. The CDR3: CASSAREALYEQYF.

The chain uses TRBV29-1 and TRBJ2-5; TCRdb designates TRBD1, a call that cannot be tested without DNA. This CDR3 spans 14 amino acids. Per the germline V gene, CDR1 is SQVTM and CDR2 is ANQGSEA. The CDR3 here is CSVFDRGRWETQYF.

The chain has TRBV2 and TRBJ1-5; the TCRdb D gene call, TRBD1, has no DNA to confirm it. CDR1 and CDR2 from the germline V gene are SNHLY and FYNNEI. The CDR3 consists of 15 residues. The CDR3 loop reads CASALGEYSNQPQHF.

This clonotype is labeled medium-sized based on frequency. The CDR3 is CASSQDLAENQPQHF. The chain employs TRBV3-1 and TRBJ1-5. Germline CDR1 is LGHDT and CDR2 is YNNKEL (reference sequence). This CDR3 is built from 15 residues. Looking up the rest from reference TRBV3-1 and TRBJ1-5 gives the full variable domain: DTAVSQTPKYLVTQMGNDKSIKCEQNLGHDTMYWYKQDSKKFLKIMFSYNNKELIINETVPNRFSPKSPDKAHLNLHINSLELGDSAVYFCASSQDLAENQPQHFGDGTRLSIL.

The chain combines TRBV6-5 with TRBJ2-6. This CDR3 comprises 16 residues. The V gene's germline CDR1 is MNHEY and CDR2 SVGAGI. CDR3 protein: CASSYGQEAGANVLTF.

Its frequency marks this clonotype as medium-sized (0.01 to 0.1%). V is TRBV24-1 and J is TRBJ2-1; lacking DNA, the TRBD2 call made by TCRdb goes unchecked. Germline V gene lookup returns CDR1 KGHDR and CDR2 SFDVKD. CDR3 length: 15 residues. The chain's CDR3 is CATSDPIAGDNEQFF.

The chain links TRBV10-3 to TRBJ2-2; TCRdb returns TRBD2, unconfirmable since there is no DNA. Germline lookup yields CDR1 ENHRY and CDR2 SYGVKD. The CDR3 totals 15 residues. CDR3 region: CAISDFSGNTGELFF.

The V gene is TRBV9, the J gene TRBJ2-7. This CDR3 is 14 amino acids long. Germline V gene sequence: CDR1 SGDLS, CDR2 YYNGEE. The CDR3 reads CASSVGSEAYEQYF.

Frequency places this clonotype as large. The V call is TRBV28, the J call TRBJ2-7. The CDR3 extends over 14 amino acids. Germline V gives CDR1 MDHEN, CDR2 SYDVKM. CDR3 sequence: CASSISDGVYEQYF.

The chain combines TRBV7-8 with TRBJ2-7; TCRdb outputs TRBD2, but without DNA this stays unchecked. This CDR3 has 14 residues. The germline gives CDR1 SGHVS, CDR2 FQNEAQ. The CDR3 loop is CASSLGTAVDEQYF.

CDR3 region: CASSYGPGRATDTQYF. This chain uses TRBV6-5 with TRBJ2-3; TCRdb's assignment of TRBD1 cannot be checked, as there is no DNA. The CDR3 runs 16 residues. Germline lookup yields CDR1 MNHEY and CDR2 SVGAGI.